The next 30 T cell receptor beta chains were all read from a single sample in a study of Graves' ophthalmopathy and Graves' hyperthyroidism. Amplification from RNA transcripts yielded the TCR beta CDR3 regions. RT-PCR with HTBI primers came first, then second-round multiplex PCR. TCRdb reprocessed the multiplex PCR reads via MiXCR and lists one record per CDR3 protein. The sample includes 650,000 to 900,000 distinct CDR3 sequences, 40% of them seen just once. Input material: peripheral blood. The receptor source for this set is an adult man with Graves' ophthalmopathy.

This clonotype occurred a few times. The J gene is TRBJ1-6, the V gene TRBV20-1; D remains ambiguous. V was clipped by 3 bases and J by 7 bases, with 10 bases between them. Germline V gene data show CDR1 as DFQATT and CDR2 as SNEGSKA (reference sequence). CDR3 length equals 13 residues. The CDR3 nucleotides are TGCAGTGCTAGCGGGTTTGACAATTCACCCCTCCACTTT. Translation gives CSASGFDNSPLHF.

This clonotype was detected ten times or more. The DNA for the CDR3 is TGTGCCAGCGCCTGGACAGGGGATTCACCCCTCCACTTT. It is translated as CASAWTGDSPLHF. The chain carries TRBV6-1 and TRBJ1-6, with TRBD1 identical over 9 bases. The CDR3 has 13 residues. Trimming removed 8 bases from V and 8 bases from J; junction bases left unmatched: 4. Germline CDR1 reads MNHNS; CDR2 reads SASEGT.

Comment on this clonotype: This may be a read error: a much more frequent sequence differs by one nucleotide. This chain joins TRBV11-2 and TRBJ2-5, with 7 bases that match TRBD1. The CDR3 length is 15 residues. Germline CDR1 SGHAT, CDR2 FQNNGV. In DNA, the CDR3 is TGTGCCAGCAGCTTAGCTCGAGGGGGCCAAGAGACCCAGGACTTC. As protein: CASSLARGGQETQDF.

The chain is built from TRBV4-2 and TRBJ2-5; the match to TRBD2 covers 7 bases. Germline assignment: CDR1 LGHNA and CDR2 YNFKEQ. V dropped 0 bases and J dropped 1; count of bases not matched to a gene: 5. There are 16 residues in the CDR3. The CDR3: CASSQEGRELQETQYF. Here the CDR3 DNA reads TGTGCCAGCAGCCAAGAGGGGCGGGAGCTCCAAGAGACCCAGTACTTC.

As to this clonotype: At one end the junction does not follow the germline gene, possibly because of a read error. The CDR3 DNA follows: TGTGCCAGCAGTGGGCGAAGGACAGGGGACTCCTACGAGCAGTACTTC. Encoded protein: CASSGRRTGDSYEQYF. This rearrangement joins TRBV24-1 to TRBJ2-7, with 9 bases that match TRBD1. CDR1 and CDR2 (germline): KGHDR, SFDVKD. The CDR3 runs to 16 residues.

The J gene is TRBJ1-5, the V gene TRBV24-1, with TRBD1 matching over 8 bases. V was clipped by 5 bases and J by 3 bases; unmatched bases: 5. In germline, CDR1 is KGHDR, CDR2 SFDVKD. This CDR3 region has 15 residues. The chain's CDR3 is CATSARTGLNQPQHF. The CDR3, as DNA: TGTGCCACCAGTGCTCGGACAGGGCTCAATCAGCCCCAGCATTTT.

About this clonotype itself: The junction differs from germline at one of its ends, possibly a read error. The chain joins TRBV29-1 to TRBJ1-1, with D perhaps matching TRBD1 (6 bases). This CDR3 region has 13 residues. Germline V lookup: CDR1 SQVTM, CDR2 ANQGSEA. The CDR3 bases are TGTGCCTGGGGGGGCAGATTCGCCACTGAAGCTTTCTTT. As protein: CAWGGRFATEAFF.

This clonotype was seen a handful of times. This CDR3 is CSARVQDGGTQPQHF. CDR3 DNA sequence: TGCAGTGCTAGAGTTCAGGACGGAGGGACTCAGCCCCAGCATTTT. V gene TRBV20-1 combines with J gene TRBJ1-5, with D possibly being TRBD1 (5 bases). The germline V and J ends were trimmed by 1 base and 6 bases, with 16 bases remaining between them. The CDR3 covers 15 residues. Germline V gene sequence: CDR1 DFQATT, CDR2 SNEGSKA (reference sequence).

The chain has TRBV7-9 and TRBJ1-5; D might be TRBD1 (6 bases). Germline V CDR1 and CDR2: SEHNR, FQNEAQ (reference sequence). The germline V and J ends were trimmed by 6 bases and 4 bases, with 13 bases remaining between them. The CDR3 is made up of 14 amino acids. As DNA, the CDR3 is TGTGCCAGCAGGCAGGGGCAGTGGAATCAGCCCCAGCATTTT. Translated: CASRQGQWNQPQHF. Supplemented by reference TRBV7-9 and TRBJ1-5, the full variable domain reads DTGVSQNPRHKITKRGQNVTFRCDPISEHNRLYWYRQTLGQGPEFLTYFQNEAQLEKSRLLSDRFSAERPKGSFSTLEIQRTEQGDSAMYLCASRQGQWNQPQHFGDGTRLSIL.

This clonotype was observed many times. This chain uses TRBV7-2 with TRBJ1-5; D call uncertain. This CDR3 has 14 residues. Germline V gene sequence: CDR1 SGHTA, CDR2 FQGNSA. The ends were cut back, 3 bases at V and 8 bases at J, with 14 bases in the middle. Written as DNA, the CDR3 is TGTGCCAGCAGCTTTTCGGAGGCTTGGGAGCCCCAGCATTTT. This sequence encodes CASSFSEAWEPQHF.

The rearrangement uses TRBV7-2 and TRBJ1-4; D call uncertain. V lost 3 bases and J 0 bases, leaving 11 bases between the germline ends. The germline gives CDR1 SGHTA, CDR2 FQGNSA. CDR3 length equals 16 residues. In nucleotides, the CDR3 is TGTGCCAGCAGCTTTTCACCGGCCCCAACTAATGAAAAACTGTTTTTT. Translation: CASSFSPAPTNEKLFF.

The chain joins TRBV20-1 to TRBJ2-7; maybe TRBD1 (6 bases). Germline V CDR1 and CDR2: DFQATT, SNEGSKA (reference sequence). V was pared by 3 bases and J by 2 bases, with 11 bases between. CDR3 length: 13 residues. DNA for the CDR3: TGCAGTGCTAGCAACAGGGAAACCTACGAGCAGTACTTC. Its translation: CSASNRETYEQYF.

This clonotype was recorded many times. This sequence joins TRBV6-1 and TRBJ1-2; D is uncertain. The V gene's germline CDR1 is MNHNS and CDR2 SASEGT. Deletions cut 4 bases from V and 8 bases from J, with 8 bases between. CDR3 length equals 11 residues. CDR3 residues: CASSVRIGYTF. The CDR3 DNA sequence: TGTGCCAGCAGTGTAAGGATAGGCTACACCTTC.

The V and J genes are TRBV10-3 and TRBJ2-6, with D uncertain. V lost 2 bases and J 4 bases, leaving 9 bases between the germline ends. CDR3 size: 15 residues. The germline V gene encodes CDR1 ENHRY and CDR2 SYGVKD. CDR3 loop: CAISEGAGGANVLTF. The DNA for the CDR3 is TGTGCCATCAGTGAGGGCGCAGGCGGGGCCAACGTCCTGACTTTC.

This clonotype was observed a handful of times. This rearrangement joins TRBV2 to TRBJ1-1; possible D gene TRBD1, 5 bases. The CDR3 is 11 amino acids. Germline CDR1 reads SNHLY; CDR2 reads FYNNEI. V lost 3 bases, J lost 7 bases, and 6 bases lay in between. Here the CDR3 DNA reads TGTGCCAGCAGTGACACAGGTGAAGCTTTCTTT. Its protein is CASSDTGEAFF.

Details on this clonotype: The germline gene is not matched at one end of the junction; a read error may be the cause. The V call is TRBV2, the J call TRBJ2-7; D is perhaps TRBD2 (6 bases). Looked up from germline, CDR1 is SNHLY and CDR2 is FYNNEI. There are 15 residues in the CDR3. The DNA for the CDR3 is TGTACCAGCAGAGCCACTAGCTGGAGCTCCTACGAGCAGTACTTC. It codes for CTSRATSWSSYEQYF.

This clonotype appeared many times. The chain joins TRBV29-1 to TRBJ2-5; tentative D call: TRBD2 (5 bases). The germline V gene has CDR1 SQVTM and CDR2 ANQGSEA. The CDR3 spans 16 residues. The V end lost 7 bases, the J end lost 0 bases, and 21 bases lay between the germline ends. The CDR3, as DNA: TGCAGCGCCAAACTAAGGGCGAGGGCCCACCAAGAGACCCAGTACTTC. It translates to CSAKLRARAHQETQYF.

This clonotype was counted at least ten times. V usage is TRBV29-1 and J usage is TRBJ1-1; D perhaps matches TRBD1 (5 bases). Germline assignment: CDR1 SQVTM and CDR2 ANQGSEA. CDR3 size: 15 residues. Between the trimmed V and J ends, which lost 5 bases and 3 bases, there was a span of 19 bases. CDR3 sequence reads: CSVSPPPRADTEAFF. The CDR3 DNA reads TGCAGCGTTTCGCCCCCCCCCAGGGCGGACACTGAAGCTTTCTTT.

This clonotype was recorded at least ten times. The chain links TRBV10-3 to TRBJ2-7, with TRBD1 matching over 9 bases. This CDR3 has 14 residues. J gave up 3 bases and V 6 bases, and 6 bases lay outside the gene matches. The germline V gene encodes CDR1 ENHRY and CDR2 SYGVKD. CDR3 DNA sequence: TGTGCCATCAGCTCGGGACAGGGAAACTACGAGCAGTACTTC. It encodes CAISSGQGNYEQYF.

This clonotype was seen a few times. This rearrangement joins TRBV7-9 to TRBJ1-1; TRBD1 is a possible D gene (6 bases). The V gene's germline CDR1 is SEHNR and CDR2 FQNEAQ (reference sequence). Trimming stripped 1 base from V and 0 bases from J, with 15 bases between. The CDR3 spans 17 residues. The CDR3 nucleotides are TGTGCCAGCAGCTTAGGAGAGAGGGACACCTTGAACACTGAAGCTTTCTTT. This encodes CASSLGERDTLNTEAFF.

This clonotype was detected once. The chain has TRBV7-9 and TRBJ2-7; D perhaps matches TRBD2 (6 bases). V was shortened by 7 bases and J by 2 bases, with 18 bases between the two germline ends. There are 15 residues in the CDR3. Per germline, CDR1 SEHNR and CDR2 FQNEAQ (reference sequence). CDR3 region: CASNSDGGPPYEQYF. The CDR3 coding sequence is TGTGCCAGCAATTCCGACGGGGGACCCCCCTACGAGCAGTACTTC.

Worth noting for this clonotype: A clone one base away is much larger, so this may be a read error. Because the CDR3 is missing its conserved closing phenylalanine or tryptophan, this is likely a read error. This sequence joins TRBV7-2 and TRBJ2-7; 7 bases align to TRBD2. Germline CDR1 is SGHTA and CDR2 is FQGNSA. The CDR3 consists of 14 residues. The V gene end was trimmed by 0 bases and the J gene end by 3 bases; junction bases not matched to a gene: 2. In nucleotides, the CDR3 is TGTGCCAGCAGCTTAGCGAGGGAGGGCTACGAGCAGTACTGC. Translating it yields CASSLAREGYEQYC.

This clonotype has ten or more counts. The chain carries TRBV29-1 and TRBJ2-7; D gene ambiguous. The V and J ends lost 5 bases and 3 bases respectively, with 11 bases between them. CDR1 and CDR2 (germline): SQVTM, ANQGSEA. The CDR3 is made up of 12 amino acids. CDR3 residues: CSVFSVGYEQYF. The CDR3 region has the DNA TGCAGCGTTTTTTCCGTGGGCTACGAGCAGTACTTC.

As concerns this clonotype: A junction boundary mismatches the germline segment, possibly from a read error. The V and J genes are TRBV10-3 and TRBJ2-2; D remains unclear. This CDR3 contains 14 residues. Looked up from germline, CDR1 is ENHRY and CDR2 is SYGVKD. The CDR3 spells CASSYSSRAGELFF. The CDR3 nucleotides read TGTGCCAGCAGTTACTCTAGTCGAGCCGGGGAGCTGTTTTTT.

This clonotype was observed a few times. This sequence joins TRBV29-1 and TRBJ2-2; the match to TRBD1 covers 8 bases. The CDR3 is 17 amino acids. Germline V gene lookup returns CDR1 SQVTM and CDR2 ANQGSEA. With V trimmed by 0 bases and J by 5 bases, 11 bases remained unmatched. CDR3 amino acids: CSVEDPLYDRGTGELFF. DNA of the CDR3: TGCAGCGTTGAAGATCCGTTGTACGACAGGGGAACCGGGGAGCTGTTTTTT.

A word on this clonotype: A much larger clone sits a single nucleotide away, making a read error possible. The chain joins TRBV7-9 to TRBJ1-3; no firm D call. The CDR3 length is 13 residues. Germline CDR1 is SEHNR and CDR2 is FQNEAQ (reference sequence). CDR3 DNA sequence: TGTGCCAGCGGCTTATACTCTGGAAACACCATATATTTT. Amino acid sequence: CASGLYSGNTIYF. The full variable domain, its missing parts supplied by reference TRBV7-9 and TRBJ1-3, is DTGVSQNPRHKITKRGQNVTFRCDPISEHNRLYWYRQTLGQGPEFLTYFQNEAQLEKSRLLSDRFSAERPKGSFSTLEIQRTEQGDSAMYLCASGLYSGNTIYFGEGSWLTVV.

There are many counts of this clonotype. The J gene is TRBJ1-1, the V gene TRBV7-9; maybe TRBD1 (5 bases). CDR1 is SEHNR, CDR2 FQNEAQ, per germline (reference sequence). With 2 bases removed from V and 2 bases from J, the gap between germline ends came to 12 bases. This CDR3 has 15 amino acids. CDR3 coding DNA: TGTGCCAGCAGCTTAAGAGGGGACGGAAACACTGAAGCTTTCTTT. Translating it yields CASSLRGDGNTEAFF.

This clonotype was recorded many times. V and J are TRBV12-3 or TRBV12-4 and TRBJ1-2; D is unresolved. CDR3 length: 17 residues. Trimming took 0 bases from V and 3 from J, leaving 17 bases between them. The CDR3 coding sequence is TGTGCCAGCAGTTTAGCAAACCCGTTGGGTGTGTACTATGGCTACACCTTC. Amino acids: CASSLANPLGVYYGYTF.

The chain couples TRBV20-1 to TRBJ2-5, with 8 positions matching TRBD1. The CDR3 has 13 amino acids. Germline V gives CDR1 DFQATT, CDR2 SNEGSKA (reference sequence). Trimming removed 6 bases from V and 5 bases from J; junction bases left unmatched: 8. CDR3 bases: TGCAGTGCCTATAGACAGGGGTCGGAGACCCAGTACTTC. The encoded protein is CSAYRQGSETQYF.

The chain recombines TRBV25-1 with TRBJ1-1, with D possibly being TRBD1 (6 bases). Germline V gene data show CDR1 as MGHDK and CDR2 as SYGVNS. V was cut by 11 bases and J by 0 bases, with 13 bases left in between. The CDR3 runs 13 residues. DNA of the CDR3: TGTGCCTGGAGTCGGGACATGAACACTGAAGCTTTCTTT. It codes for CAWSRDMNTEAFF.